A selection of T cell receptor beta chains follows, all from one sample in a study of graft-versus-host responses after intestinal transplantation. The protocol was immunoSEQ multiplex PCR, while the TCRdb copy is restricted to in-frame clones and leaves out a portion. The data show tens of thousands of clones, around 86% seen once. No antigens are known for them. The sequencing here drew on unstimulated CD8+ T cells sorted from spleen or lymph node cells, taken before transplant. These receptors originate from a human donor who was the organ donor for an intestinal transplant. The CDR3 runs from the conserved cysteine through the conserved F or W. The order of the fields is V gene, J gene, D gene, clone size, CDR3 protein, CDR3 DNA. A D gene is named only where the DNA matches it firmly. Clone size is given for some rows only: seen once, a few or many times, or a class if the clone is expanded.

V gene: TRBV19
J gene: TRBJ2-1
D gene: TRBD2
clone size: once
CDR3 protein: CASQTSGTYNEQFF
CDR3 DNA: TGTGCCAGCCAGACTAGCGGGACGTACAATGAGCAGTTCTTC

V gene: TRBV9
J gene: TRBJ1-2
D gene: NA
clone size: once
CDR3 protein: CASSSYYGYTF
CDR3 DNA: TGTGCCAGCAGCTCTTACTATGGCTACACCTTC

V gene: TRBV14
J gene: TRBJ2-5
D gene: NA
clone size: NA
CDR3 protein: CASSQDLVRTAGETQYF
CDR3 DNA: TGTGCCAGCAGCCAAGATTTGGTTCGGACGGCAGGGGAGACCCAGTACTTC

V gene: TRBV15
J gene: TRBJ1-3
D gene: TRBD1
clone size: NA
CDR3 protein: CAISGGSSGNTIYF
CDR3 DNA: TGTGCCATCTCAGGGGGATCCTCTGGAAACACCATATATTTT

V gene: TRBV7-2
J gene: TRBJ2-1
D gene: NA
clone size: once
CDR3 protein: CASSSGTGSYNEQFF
CDR3 DNA: TGTGCCAGCAGCTCGGGGACCGGCTCCTACAATGAGCAGTTCTTC

V gene: TRBV5-1
J gene: TRBJ2-1
D gene: TRBD2
clone size: NA
CDR3 protein: CASSPLGGGVPEQFF
CDR3 DNA: TGCGCCAGCAGCCCCCTGGGGGGAGGGGTCCCTGAGCAGTTCTTC

V gene: TRBV10-1
J gene: TRBJ2-6
D gene: NA
clone size: NA
CDR3 protein: CASSVLERSHKSRANVLTF
CDR3 DNA: TGCGCCAGCAGTGTATTGGAAAGATCGCACAAAAGTCGGGCCAACGTCCTGACTTTC

V gene: TRBV11-2
J gene: TRBJ1-1
D gene: NA
clone size: NA
CDR3 protein: CASSLDPDSNTEAFF
CDR3 DNA: TGTGCCAGCAGCTTAGATCCGGATTCGAACACTGAAGCTTTCTTT

V gene: TRBV19
J gene: TRBJ1-1
D gene: NA
clone size: NA
CDR3 protein: CASSIGSTEAFF
CDR3 DNA: TGTGCCAGTAGTATCGGGAGCACTGAAGCTTTCTTT

V gene: TRBV7-6
J gene: TRBJ1-1
D gene: NA
clone size: NA
CDR3 protein: CASSLAANTEAFF
CDR3 DNA: TGTGCCAGCAGCTTAGCGGCGAACACTGAAGCTTTCTTT

V gene: TRBV7-9
J gene: TRBJ2-1
D gene: NA
clone size: NA
CDR3 protein: CASSFSAGEQFF
CDR3 DNA: TGTGCCAGCAGCTTTTCCGCGGGAGAGCAGTTCTTC

V gene: TRBV6-1
J gene: TRBJ1-1
D gene: TRBD1
clone size: NA
CDR3 protein: CASSEGTANTEAFF
CDR3 DNA: TGTGCCAGCAGTGAGGGGACAGCGAACACTGAAGCTTTCTTT

V gene: TRBV4-1
J gene: TRBJ2-5
D gene: NA
clone size: NA
CDR3 protein: CASSQEGARETQYF
CDR3 DNA: TGCGCCAGCAGCCAAGAGGGCGCTCGTGAGACCCAGTACTTC

V gene: TRBV2
J gene: TRBJ1-1
D gene: TRBD1
clone size: NA
CDR3 protein: CASTDNRGTGWDTEAFF
CDR3 DNA: TGTGCCAGCACTGATAATCGCGGGACAGGGTGGGACACTGAAGCTTTCTTT

V gene: TRBV6-5
J gene: TRBJ1-4
D gene: NA
clone size: NA
CDR3 protein: CASRLTVDFEKLFF
CDR3 DNA: TGTGCCAGCCGTTTGACAGTTGATTTTGAAAAACTGTTTTTT

V gene: TRBV6-6
J gene: TRBJ2-7
D gene: NA
clone size: NA
CDR3 protein: CASSYGQLYEQYF
CDR3 DNA: TGTGCCAGCAGTTACGGACAGCTCTACGAGCAGTACTTC

V gene: TRBV7-9
J gene: TRBJ1-1
D gene: NA
clone size: NA
CDR3 protein: CASSLAPPQQAFF
CDR3 DNA: TGTGCCAGCAGCTTAGCGCCACCCCAGCAAGCTTTCTTT

V gene: TRBV28
J gene: TRBJ1-4
D gene: TRBD1
clone size: NA
CDR3 protein: CASSFLGQVANEKLFF
CDR3 DNA: TGTGCCAGCAGTTTCCTTGGACAGGTCGCTAATGAAAAACTGTTTTTT

V gene: TRBV6-1
J gene: TRBJ2-2
D gene: TRBD2
clone size: NA
CDR3 protein: CASSDSAGDTGELFF
CDR3 DNA: TGTGCCAGCAGTGACTCTGCGGGGGACACCGGGGAGCTGTTTTTT

V gene: TRBV5-1
J gene: TRBJ2-2
D gene: NA
clone size: NA
CDR3 protein: CASSRGAGELFF
CDR3 DNA: TGCGCCAGCAGCAGGGGGGCCGGGGAGCTGTTTTTT

V gene: TRBV10-1
J gene: TRBJ2-6
D gene: NA
clone size: NA
CDR3 protein: CASSEGQLNSGANVLTF
CDR3 DNA: TGCGCCAGCAGTGAGGGACAGCTGAACTCTGGGGCCAACGTCCTGACTTTC

V gene: TRBV9
J gene: TRBJ2-7
D gene: NA
clone size: NA
CDR3 protein: CASSVGLGGAYEQYF
CDR3 DNA: TGTGCCAGCAGCGTAGGTCTAGGGGGGGCCTACGAGCAGTACTTC

V gene: TRBV27
J gene: TRBJ1-1
D gene: NA
clone size: few
CDR3 protein: CASSFSVNTEAFF
CDR3 DNA: TGTGCCAGCAGTTTTTCAGTAAACACTGAAGCTTTCTTT

V gene: TRBV6-1
J gene: TRBJ1-1
D gene: NA
clone size: NA
CDR3 protein: CASSEGQIVAFF
CDR3 DNA: TGTGCCAGCAGTGAAGGACAGATTGTGGCTTTCTTT

V gene: TRBV4-1
J gene: TRBJ1-1
D gene: NA
clone size: NA
CDR3 protein: CASSQAFGRAEAFF
CDR3 DNA: TGCGCCAGCAGCCAAGCTTTTGGAAGGGCTGAAGCTTTCTTT

V gene: TRBV19
J gene: TRBJ1-6
D gene: TRBD1
clone size: NA
CDR3 protein: CASSHGTGARPLHF
CDR3 DNA: TGTGCCAGTAGCCACGGGACAGGGGCCCGGCCCCTCCACTTT

V gene: TRBV5-4
J gene: TRBJ2-7
D gene: NA
clone size: NA
CDR3 protein: CASSNGWEYEQYF
CDR3 DNA: TGTGCCAGCAGTAACGGGTGGGAGTACGAGCAGTACTTC

V gene: TRBV7-9
J gene: TRBJ1-2
D gene: NA
clone size: once
CDR3 protein: CASSSSAWEGSNGYTF
CDR3 DNA: TGTGCCAGCAGCTCATCCGCTTGGGAGGGGAGCAATGGCTACACCTTC

V gene: TRBV6-4
J gene: TRBJ2-3
D gene: TRBD1
clone size: NA
CDR3 protein: CARWTGRTDTQYF
CDR3 DNA: TGTGCCAGGTGGACAGGGAGGACTGATACGCAGTATTTT

V gene: TRBV27
J gene: TRBJ2-7
D gene: NA
clone size: NA
CDR3 protein: CASSLGSNGEQYF
CDR3 DNA: TGTGCCAGCAGTTTGGGCTCTAACGGGGAGCAGTACTTC

V gene: TRBV10-3
J gene: TRBJ2-1
D gene: TRBD2
clone size: NA
CDR3 protein: CAITAGGYNEQFF
CDR3 DNA: TGTGCCATCACTGCGGGGGGCTACAATGAGCAGTTCTTC

V gene: TRBV4-1
J gene: TRBJ2-1
D gene: TRBD1
clone size: NA
CDR3 protein: CASSQETGSSYNEQFF
CDR3 DNA: TGCGCCAGCAGCCAAGAGACAGGGTCTTCCTACAATGAGCAGTTCTTC

V gene: TRBV7-6
J gene: TRBJ1-4
D gene: NA
clone size: NA
CDR3 protein: CASSLGVKEKLFF
CDR3 DNA: TGTGCCAGCAGCTTAGGCGTGAAGGAAAAGCTGTTTTTT

V gene: TRBV7-9
J gene: TRBJ2-1
D gene: NA
clone size: NA
CDR3 protein: CASSLAGLPSYNEQFF
CDR3 DNA: TGTGCCAGCAGCTTAGCTGGCCTTCCCTCCTACAATGAGCAGTTCTTC

V gene: TRBV4-1
J gene: TRBJ2-2
D gene: NA
clone size: NA
CDR3 protein: CASSQGGGSNTGELFF
CDR3 DNA: TGCGCCAGCAGCCAAGGGGGGGGCTCGAACACCGGGGAGCTGTTTTTT

V gene: TRBV7-9
J gene: TRBJ1-5
D gene: NA
clone size: NA
CDR3 protein: CASSLSDYQPQHF
CDR3 DNA: TGTGCCAGCAGCTTGTCCGATTATCAGCCCCAGCATTTT

V gene: TRBV19
J gene: TRBJ2-7
D gene: TRBD1
clone size: once
CDR3 protein: CASRGQGGYEQYF
CDR3 DNA: TGTGCCAGTAGAGGACAGGGAGGCTACGAGCAGTACTTC

V gene: TRBV2
J gene: TRBJ2-3
D gene: NA
clone size: NA
CDR3 protein: CATRGSTDTQYF
CDR3 DNA: TGTGCCACCAGAGGGAGCACAGATACGCAGTATTTT

V gene: TRBV5-1
J gene: TRBJ1-2
D gene: NA
clone size: NA
CDR3 protein: CASSLDPGTINYYGYTF
CDR3 DNA: TGCGCCAGCAGCTTGGACCCCGGGACAATTAACTACTATGGCTACACCTTC

V gene: TRBV19
J gene: TRBJ2-7
D gene: NA
clone size: NA
CDR3 protein: CASSFSSGEQYF
CDR3 DNA: TGTGCCAGTAGTTTTAGTAGCGGCGAGCAGTACTTC

V gene: TRBV11-2
J gene: TRBJ2-2
D gene: TRBD2
clone size: NA
CDR3 protein: CASSSTSGGASGELFF
CDR3 DNA: TGTGCCAGCAGCTCCACTAGCGGGGGGGCCAGCGGGGAGCTGTTTTTT

V gene: TRBV19
J gene: TRBJ1-1
D gene: TRBD1
clone size: NA
CDR3 protein: CASRLRGQNTEAFF
CDR3 DNA: TGTGCCAGTAGACTCAGGGGGCAGAACACTGAAGCTTTCTTT

V gene: TRBV7-9
J gene: TRBJ1-1
D gene: NA
clone size: NA
CDR3 protein: CASSFGNTEAFF
CDR3 DNA: TGTGCCAGCAGCTTCGGCAACACTGAAGCTTTCTTT

V gene: TRBV28
J gene: TRBJ2-5
D gene: TRBD2
clone size: NA
CDR3 protein: CASSSSGGYQETQYF
CDR3 DNA: TGTGCCAGCAGCTCTAGCGGGGGGTACCAAGAGACCCAGTACTTC

V gene: TRBV9
J gene: TRBJ2-7
D gene: NA
clone size: NA
CDR3 protein: CASSDRGGEQYF
CDR3 DNA: TGTGCCAGCAGCGACAGGGGAGGCGAGCAGTACTTC

V gene: TRBV4-1
J gene: TRBJ1-1
D gene: NA
clone size: once
CDR3 protein: CASSQVVAGNTEAFF
CDR3 DNA: TGCGCCAGCAGCCAAGTCGTCGCAGGAAACACTGAAGCTTTCTTT

V gene: TRBV9
J gene: TRBJ1-3
D gene: NA
clone size: once
CDR3 protein: CASSVGWVGNTIYF
CDR3 DNA: TGTGCCAGCAGCGTAGGGTGGGTTGGAAACACCATATATTTT

V gene: TRBV27
J gene: TRBJ2-2
D gene: NA
clone size: NA
CDR3 protein: CASSSPTGELFF
CDR3 DNA: TGTGCCAGCAGTTCCCCCACCGGGGAGCTGTTTTTT

V gene: TRBV9
J gene: TRBJ2-1
D gene: NA
clone size: NA
CDR3 protein: CASSAMDGEQFF
CDR3 DNA: TGTGCCAGCAGCGCAATGGACGGAGAGCAGTTCTTC

V gene: TRBV28
J gene: TRBJ1-2
D gene: TRBD1
clone size: NA
CDR3 protein: CASSPRGPDGYTF
CDR3 DNA: TGTGCCAGCAGTCCCAGGGGGCCTGACGGCTACACCTTC

V gene: TRBV6-5
J gene: TRBJ1-2
D gene: NA
clone size: NA
CDR3 protein: CASSYSWGNYGYTF
CDR3 DNA: TGTGCCAGCAGTTACTCATGGGGGAACTATGGCTACACCTTC

V gene: TRBV9
J gene: TRBJ1-6
D gene: NA
clone size: NA
CDR3 protein: CASSAFGDINSPLHF
CDR3 DNA: TGTGCCAGCAGCGCCTTCGGGGACATAAATTCACCCCTCCACTTT

V gene: TRBV28
J gene: TRBJ1-2
D gene: NA
clone size: NA
CDR3 protein: CASSLIRNYGYTF
CDR3 DNA: TGTGCCAGCAGTTTAATTCGGAACTATGGCTACACCTTC

V gene: TRBV29-1
J gene: TRBJ2-1
D gene: TRBD1
clone size: NA
CDR3 protein: CSVGKTGDSYNEQFF
CDR3 DNA: TGCAGCGTGGGAAAGACAGGGGATTCCTACAATGAGCAGTTCTTC